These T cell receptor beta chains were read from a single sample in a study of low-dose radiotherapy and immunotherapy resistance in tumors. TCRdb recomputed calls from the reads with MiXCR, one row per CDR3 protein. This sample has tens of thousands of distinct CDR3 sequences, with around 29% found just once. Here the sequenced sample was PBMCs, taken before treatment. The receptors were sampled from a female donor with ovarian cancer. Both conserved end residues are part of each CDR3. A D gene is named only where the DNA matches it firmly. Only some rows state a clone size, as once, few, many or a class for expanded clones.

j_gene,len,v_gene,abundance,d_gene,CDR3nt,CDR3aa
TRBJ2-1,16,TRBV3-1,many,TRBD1,TGTGCCAGCAGCCAACTCTGGGACAGACCATACAATGAGCAGTTCTTC,CASSQLWDRPYNEQFF
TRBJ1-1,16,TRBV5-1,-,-,TGCGCCAGCAGCTATTCTGAACAGGGCTGGAACACTGAAGCTTTCTTT,CASSYSEQGWNTEAFF
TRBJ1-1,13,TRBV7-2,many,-,TGTGCCAGCACCTGGGGGCCGAACACTGAAGCTTTCTTT,CASTWGPNTEAFF
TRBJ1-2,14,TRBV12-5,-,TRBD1,TGTGCTAGTGCCGACCCAGGGACAGACTATGGCTACACCTTC,CASADPGTDYGYTF
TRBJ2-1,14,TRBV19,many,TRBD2,TGTGCCACCTCCCAGGGACTAGCGGACAATGAGCAGTTCTTC,CATSQGLADNEQFF
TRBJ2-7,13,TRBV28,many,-,TGTGCCAGCAGCACCACAGGGCGGTACGAGCAGTACTTC,CASSTTGRYEQYF
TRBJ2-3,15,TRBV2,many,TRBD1,TGTGCCAGCAGAGGGACAGGCCAAGCCACAGATACGCAGTATTTT,CASRGTGQATDTQYF
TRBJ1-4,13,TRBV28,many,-,TGTGCCAGCAGGGGGGCAGGGGACGAAAAACTGTTTTTT,CASRGAGDEKLFF
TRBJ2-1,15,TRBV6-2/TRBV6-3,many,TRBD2,TGTGCCAGCAGTTACCCTAGCGGGGTATACAATGAGCAGTTCTTC,CASSYPSGVYNEQFF
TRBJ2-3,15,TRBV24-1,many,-,TGTGCCACCAGTGACCGACAGGCCTTCACAGATACGCAGTATTTT,CATSDRQAFTDTQYF
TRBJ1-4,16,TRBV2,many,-,TGTGCCAGCAGTGAAAGGAAGGGGGGAAGCGGTGAAAAACTGTTTTTT,CASSERKGGSGEKLFF
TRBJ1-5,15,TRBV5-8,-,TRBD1,TGTGCCAGCAGCAGCGGGACAGCGCCGCTTTTGCCCCAGCATTTT,CASSSGTAPLLPQHF
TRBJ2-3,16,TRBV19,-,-,TGTGCCAGTAGCGAGACTGGTGCGGGGACACCAGATACGCAGTATTTT,CASSETGAGTPDTQYF
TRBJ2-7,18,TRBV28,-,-,TGTGCCAGCATCCCCCTGGGGTGGGAAAGAGGGAGCGCCTACGAGCAGTACTTC,CASIPLGWERGSAYEQYF
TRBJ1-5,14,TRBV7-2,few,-,TGTGCCAGCAGCTTAGCGTCGGGACACAGGACCCAGCATTTT,CASSLASGHRTQHF
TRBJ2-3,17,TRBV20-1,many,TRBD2,TGCAGTGCTAGCCCCTCCCTAGCGGGAGCGAGCACAGATACGCAGTATTTT,CSASPSLAGASTDTQYF
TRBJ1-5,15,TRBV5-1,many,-,TGTGCCAGCAGCTTGGACGTGAGGGGTCGGGGACCCCAGCATTTT,CASSLDVRGRGPQHF